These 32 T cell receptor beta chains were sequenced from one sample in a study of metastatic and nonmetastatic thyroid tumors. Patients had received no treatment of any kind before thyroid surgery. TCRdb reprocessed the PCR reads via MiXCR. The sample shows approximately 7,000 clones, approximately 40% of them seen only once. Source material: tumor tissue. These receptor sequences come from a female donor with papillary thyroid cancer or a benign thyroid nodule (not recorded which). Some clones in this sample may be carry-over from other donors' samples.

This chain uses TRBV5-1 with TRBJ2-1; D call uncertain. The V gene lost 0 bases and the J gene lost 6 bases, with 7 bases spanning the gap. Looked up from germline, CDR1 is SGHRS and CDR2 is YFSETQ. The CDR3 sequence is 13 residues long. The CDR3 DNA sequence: TGCGCCAGCAGCTTGGACACCCTCAATGAGCAGTTCTTC. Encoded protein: CASSLDTLNEQFF.

In DNA form, the CDR3 reads TGCGCCAGCAGCTTGGAGGGGACCACCGGGGAGCTGTTTTTT. Translating gives CASSLEGTTGELFF. The rearrangement joins TRBV5-1 to TRBJ2-2, with D perhaps matching TRBD1 or TRBD2 (5 bases each). This CDR3 has 14 residues. Per germline, CDR1 SGHRS and CDR2 YFSETQ. V lost 0 bases to trimming and J lost 4 bases, with 7 bases between them.

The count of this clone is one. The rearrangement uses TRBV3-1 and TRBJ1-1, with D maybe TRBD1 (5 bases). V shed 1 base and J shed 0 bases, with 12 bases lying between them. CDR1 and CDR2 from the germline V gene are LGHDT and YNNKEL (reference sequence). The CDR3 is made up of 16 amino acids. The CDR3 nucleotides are TGTGCCAGCAGCCAAGGGATGGGGGAACTGAACACTGAAGCTTTCTTT. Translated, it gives CASSQGMGELNTEAFF.

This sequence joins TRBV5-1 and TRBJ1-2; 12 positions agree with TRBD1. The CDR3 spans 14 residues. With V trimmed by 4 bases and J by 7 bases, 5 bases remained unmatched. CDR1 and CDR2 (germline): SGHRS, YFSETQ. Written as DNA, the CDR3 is TGCGCCAGCAGCCTGGGACAGGGGGCGGTTGGCTACACCTTC. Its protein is CASSLGQGAVGYTF.

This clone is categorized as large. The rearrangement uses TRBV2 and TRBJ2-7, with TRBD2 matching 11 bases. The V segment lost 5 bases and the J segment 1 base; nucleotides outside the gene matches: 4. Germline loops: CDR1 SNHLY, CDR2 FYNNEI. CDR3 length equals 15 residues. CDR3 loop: CASSPTSGVSYEQYF. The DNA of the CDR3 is TGTGCCAGCAGTCCGACTAGCGGGGTTTCCTACGAGCAGTACTTC.

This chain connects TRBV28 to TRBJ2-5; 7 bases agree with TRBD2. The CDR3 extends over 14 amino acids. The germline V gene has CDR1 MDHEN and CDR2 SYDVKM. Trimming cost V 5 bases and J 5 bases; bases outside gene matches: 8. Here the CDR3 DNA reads TGTGCCAGCAGTCATGATGGGGGAGGGGAGACCCAGTACTTC. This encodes CASSHDGGGETQYF.

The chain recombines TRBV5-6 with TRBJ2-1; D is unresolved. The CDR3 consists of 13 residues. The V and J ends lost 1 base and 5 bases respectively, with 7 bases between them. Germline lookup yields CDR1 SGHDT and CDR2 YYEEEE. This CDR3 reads CASSLFENNEQFF. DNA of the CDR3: TGTGCCAGCAGCTTGTTCGAGAACAATGAGCAGTTCTTC.

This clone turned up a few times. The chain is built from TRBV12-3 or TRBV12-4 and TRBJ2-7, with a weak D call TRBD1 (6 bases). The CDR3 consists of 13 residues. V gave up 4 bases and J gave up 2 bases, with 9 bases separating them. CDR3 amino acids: CASSYDRTYEQYF. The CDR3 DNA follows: TGTGCCAGCAGTTATGACAGGACCTACGAGCAGTACTTC.

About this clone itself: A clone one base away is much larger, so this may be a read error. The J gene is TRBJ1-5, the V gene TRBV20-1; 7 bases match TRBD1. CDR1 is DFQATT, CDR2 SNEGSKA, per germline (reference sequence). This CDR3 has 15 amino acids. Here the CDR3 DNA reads TGCAGTTCTAGTCGGTTGGGACAGAGCAATCAGCCCCAGCATTTT. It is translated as CSSSRLGQSNQPQHF.

CDR3 protein: CASSSGTTGELFF. The CDR3 nucleotides are TGTGCCAGCAGCTCAGGGACCACCGGGGAGCTGTTTTTT. The V and J genes are TRBV9 and TRBJ2-2; the D gene could be TRBD1 or TRBD2 (5 bases each). The CDR3 spans 13 residues. The V and J ends lost 4 bases and 4 bases respectively, with 8 bases between them. CDR1 SGDLS and CDR2 YYNGEE come from the germline V gene.

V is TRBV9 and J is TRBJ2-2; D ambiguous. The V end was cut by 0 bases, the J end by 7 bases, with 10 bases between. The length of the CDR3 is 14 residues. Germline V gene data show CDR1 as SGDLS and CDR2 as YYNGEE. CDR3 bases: TGTGCCAGCAGCGTAGACTGGCCGGGCGGGGAGCTGTTTTTT. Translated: CASSVDWPGGELFF.

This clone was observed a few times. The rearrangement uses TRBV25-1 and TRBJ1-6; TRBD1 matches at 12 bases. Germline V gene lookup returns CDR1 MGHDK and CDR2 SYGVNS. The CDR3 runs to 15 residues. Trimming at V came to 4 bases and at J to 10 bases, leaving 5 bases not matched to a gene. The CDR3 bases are TGTGCCAGCAGTGGGGGACAGGGGGCTCGGTCACCCCTCCACTTT. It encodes CASSGGQGARSPLHF. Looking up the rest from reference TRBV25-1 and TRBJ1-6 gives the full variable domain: EADIYQTPRYLVIGTGKKITLECSQTMGHDKMYWYQQDPGMELHLIHYSYGVNSTEKGDLSSESTVSRIRTEHFPLTLESARPSHTSQYLCASSGGQGARSPLHFGNGTRLTVT.

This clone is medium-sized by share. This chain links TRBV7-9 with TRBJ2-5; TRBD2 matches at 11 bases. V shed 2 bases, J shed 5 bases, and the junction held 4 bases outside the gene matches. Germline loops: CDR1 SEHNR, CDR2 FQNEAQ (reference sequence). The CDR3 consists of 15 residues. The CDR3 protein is CASSLSLAGGETQYF. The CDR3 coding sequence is TGTGCCAGCAGCTTATCCTTAGCGGGGGGGGAGACCCAGTACTTC.

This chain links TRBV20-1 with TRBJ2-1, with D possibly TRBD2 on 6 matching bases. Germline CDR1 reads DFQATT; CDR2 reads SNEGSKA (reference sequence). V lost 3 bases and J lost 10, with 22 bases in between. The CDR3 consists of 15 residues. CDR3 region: CSAREGYAGSGEQFF. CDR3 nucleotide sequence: TGCAGTGCTAGGGAAGGGTATGCGGGGAGTGGGGAGCAGTTCTTC.

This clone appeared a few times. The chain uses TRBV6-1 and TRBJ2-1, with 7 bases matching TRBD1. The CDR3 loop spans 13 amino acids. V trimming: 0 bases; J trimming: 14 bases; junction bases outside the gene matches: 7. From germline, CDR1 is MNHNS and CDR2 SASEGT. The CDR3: CASSEAVPGQKFF. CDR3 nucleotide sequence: TGTGCCAGCAGTGAAGCGGTCCCGGGACAGAAGTTCTTC.

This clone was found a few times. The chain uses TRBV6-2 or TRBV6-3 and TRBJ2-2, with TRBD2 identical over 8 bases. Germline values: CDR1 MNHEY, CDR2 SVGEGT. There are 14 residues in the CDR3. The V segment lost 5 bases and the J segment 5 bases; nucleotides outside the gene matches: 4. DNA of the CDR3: TGTGCCAGCAGTACGGGACTAGAGACCGGGGAGCTGTTTTTT. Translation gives CASSTGLETGELFF.

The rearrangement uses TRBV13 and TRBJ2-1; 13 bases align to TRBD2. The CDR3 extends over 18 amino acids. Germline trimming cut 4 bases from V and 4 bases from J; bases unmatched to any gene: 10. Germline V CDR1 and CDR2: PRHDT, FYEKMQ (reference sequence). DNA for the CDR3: TGTGCCAGCAGCTATGGACTAGCGGGAGATGCGTTATACAATGAGCAGTTCTTC. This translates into CASSYGLAGDALYNEQFF.

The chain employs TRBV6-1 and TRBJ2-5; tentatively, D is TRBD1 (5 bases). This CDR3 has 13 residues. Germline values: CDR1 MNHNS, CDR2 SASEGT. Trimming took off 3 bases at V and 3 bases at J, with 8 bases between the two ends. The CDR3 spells CASSDRDEETQYF. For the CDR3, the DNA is TGTGCCAGCAGTGACAGGGATGAAGAGACCCAGTACTTC.

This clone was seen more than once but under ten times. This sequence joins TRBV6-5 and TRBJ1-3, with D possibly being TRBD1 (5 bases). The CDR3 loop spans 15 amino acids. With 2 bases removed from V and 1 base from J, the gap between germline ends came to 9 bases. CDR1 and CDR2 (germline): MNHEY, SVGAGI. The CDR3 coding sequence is TGTGCCAGCAGTTACCCCGGGGGATCTGGAAACACCATATATTTT. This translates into CASSYPGGSGNTIYF.

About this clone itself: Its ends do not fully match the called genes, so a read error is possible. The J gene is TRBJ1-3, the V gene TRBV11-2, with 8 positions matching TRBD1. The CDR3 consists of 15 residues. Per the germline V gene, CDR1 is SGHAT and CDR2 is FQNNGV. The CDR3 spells CASSLGPQGGNTTYF. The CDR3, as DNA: TGTGCCAGCAGCTTAGGACCACAGGGGGGAAACACCACATATTTT.

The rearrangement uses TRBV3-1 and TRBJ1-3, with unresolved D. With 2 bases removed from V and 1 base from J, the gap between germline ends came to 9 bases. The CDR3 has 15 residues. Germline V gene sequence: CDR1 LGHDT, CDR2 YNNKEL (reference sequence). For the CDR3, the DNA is TGTGCCAGCAGCCAACCCTGGCAGTCTGGAAACACCATATATTTT. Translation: CASSQPWQSGNTIYF.

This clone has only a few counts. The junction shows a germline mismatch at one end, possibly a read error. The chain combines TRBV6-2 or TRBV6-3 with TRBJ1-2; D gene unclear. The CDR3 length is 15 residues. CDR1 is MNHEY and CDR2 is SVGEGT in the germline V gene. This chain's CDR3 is CASSYTSPGVYGYTF. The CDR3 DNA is TGTGCCAGCAGTTACACCAGCCCCGGGGTCTATGGCTACACATTC.

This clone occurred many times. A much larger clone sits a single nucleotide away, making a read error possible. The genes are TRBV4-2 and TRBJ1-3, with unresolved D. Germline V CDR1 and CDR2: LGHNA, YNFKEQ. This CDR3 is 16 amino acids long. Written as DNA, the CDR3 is TGTGCCAGCAGCCAAGTGGCCTCCTCCTCTGGAAACACCATACATTTT. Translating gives CASSQVASSSGNTIHF.

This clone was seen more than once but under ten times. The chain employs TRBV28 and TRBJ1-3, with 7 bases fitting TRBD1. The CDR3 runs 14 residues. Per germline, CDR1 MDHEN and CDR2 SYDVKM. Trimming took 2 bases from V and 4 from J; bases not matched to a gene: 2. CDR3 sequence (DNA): TGTGCCAGCAGTTTACCGGGACAGGGAAACACCATATATTTT. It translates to CASSLPGQGNTIYF.

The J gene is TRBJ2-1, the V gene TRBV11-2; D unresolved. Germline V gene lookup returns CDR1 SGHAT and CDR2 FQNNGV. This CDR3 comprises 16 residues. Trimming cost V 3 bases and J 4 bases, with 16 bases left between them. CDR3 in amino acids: CASSFIPGKRYNEQFF. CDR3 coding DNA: TGTGCCAGCAGCTTTATTCCGGGCAAACGGTACAATGAGCAGTTCTTC.

The CDR3 DNA is TGTGCCAGCAGTTCCACTAGCGAGCAGTACTTC. Amino acid sequence: CASSSTSEQYF. The chain is built from TRBV6-5 and TRBJ2-7, with D perhaps matching TRBD2 (5 bases). The CDR3 is 11 residues long. CDR1 is MNHEY and CDR2 is SVGAGI in the germline V gene. V gave up 4 bases and J gave up 6 bases, with 7 bases separating them.

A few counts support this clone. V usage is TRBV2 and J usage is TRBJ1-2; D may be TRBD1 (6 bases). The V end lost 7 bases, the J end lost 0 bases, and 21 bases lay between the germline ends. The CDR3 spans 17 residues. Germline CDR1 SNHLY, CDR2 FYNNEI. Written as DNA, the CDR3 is TGTGCCAGCATCCGGCGCGTTGACAGGCGTACTAACTATGGCTACACCTTC. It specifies CASIRRVDRRTNYGYTF.

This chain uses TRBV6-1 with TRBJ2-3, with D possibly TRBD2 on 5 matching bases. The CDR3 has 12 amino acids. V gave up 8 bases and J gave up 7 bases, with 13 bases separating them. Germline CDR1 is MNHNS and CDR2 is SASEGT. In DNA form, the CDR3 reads TGTGCCAGCTCACTAGGGAAACATACGCAGTATTTT. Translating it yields CASSLGKHTQYF.

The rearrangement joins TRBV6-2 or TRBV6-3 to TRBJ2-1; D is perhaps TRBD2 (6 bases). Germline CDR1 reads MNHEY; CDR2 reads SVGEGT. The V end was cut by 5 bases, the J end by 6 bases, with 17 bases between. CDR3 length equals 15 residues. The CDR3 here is CASSPSGGMGNEQFF. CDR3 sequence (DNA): TGTGCCAGCAGTCCATCGGGCGGGATGGGCAATGAGCAGTTCTTC.

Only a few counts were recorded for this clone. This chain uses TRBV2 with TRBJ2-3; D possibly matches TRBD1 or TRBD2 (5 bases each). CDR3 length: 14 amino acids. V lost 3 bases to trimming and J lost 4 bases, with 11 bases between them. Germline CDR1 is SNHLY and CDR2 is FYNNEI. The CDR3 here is CASSEGEFSDTQYF. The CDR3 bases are TGTGCCAGCAGTGAGGGGGAATTTTCAGATACGCAGTATTTT. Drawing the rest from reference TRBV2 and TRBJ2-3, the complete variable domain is EPEVTQTPSHQVTQMGQEVILRCVPISNHLYFYWYRQILGQKVEFLVSFYNNEISEKSEIFDDQFSVERPDGSNFTLKIRSTKLEDSAMYFCASSEGEFSDTQYFGPGTRLTVL.

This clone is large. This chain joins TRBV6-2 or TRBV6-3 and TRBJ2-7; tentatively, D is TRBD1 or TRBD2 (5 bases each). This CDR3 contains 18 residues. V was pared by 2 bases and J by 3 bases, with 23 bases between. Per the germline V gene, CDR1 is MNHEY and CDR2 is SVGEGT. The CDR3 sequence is CASSYPRGTGLGVYEQYF. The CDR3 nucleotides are TGTGCCAGCAGTTACCCCCGAGGGACGGGGCTAGGGGTCTACGAGCAGTACTTC.

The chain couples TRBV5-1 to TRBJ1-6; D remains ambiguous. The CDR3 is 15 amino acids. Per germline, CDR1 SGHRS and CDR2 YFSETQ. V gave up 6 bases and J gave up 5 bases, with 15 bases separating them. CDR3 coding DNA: TGCGCCAGCATAACTACCGACAAAAATAATTCACCCCTCCACTTT. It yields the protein CASITTDKNNSPLHF.